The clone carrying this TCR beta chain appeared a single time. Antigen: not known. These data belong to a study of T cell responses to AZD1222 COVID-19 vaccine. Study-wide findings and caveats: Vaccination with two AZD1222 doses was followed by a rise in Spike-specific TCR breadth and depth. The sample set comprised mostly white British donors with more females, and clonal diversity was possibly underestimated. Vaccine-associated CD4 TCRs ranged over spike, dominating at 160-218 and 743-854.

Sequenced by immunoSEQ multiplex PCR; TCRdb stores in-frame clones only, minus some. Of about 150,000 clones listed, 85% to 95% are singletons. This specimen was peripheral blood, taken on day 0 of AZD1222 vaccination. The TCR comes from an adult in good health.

The chain's CDR3 is CASSQIPAATGELFF. CDR3 nucleotides: TGTGCCAGCAGCCAAATTCCAGCGGCGACCGGGGAGCTGTTTTTT. This sequence joins TRBV21-1 and TRBJ2-2; the table's D call of TRBD2 was not tested on the DNA. TRBV21-1 is assigned pseudogene status. The CDR3 covers 15 residues.